The 16 T cell receptor beta chains listed next were all sequenced from one sample in a study of CD8 T cells in Susac syndrome. When the RNA was reverse transcribed, random hexamers were used with an input of about 0.45 to 1 ug. MiXCR, run by TCRdb on the immunoSEQ multiplex PCR reads, gives a single entry per CDR3 protein. The profile shows some 60,000 distinct CDR3 sequences, around 90% of them singletons. The sample comprised CD8+ T cells from PBMCs. These receptors were collected from a human donor in good health.

This rearrangement joins TRBV5-6 to TRBJ2-5, with a tentative D call TRBD1 (6 bases). Germline CDR1 SGHDT, CDR2 YYEEEE. This CDR3 comprises 14 residues. The V gene lost 4 bases and the J gene lost 7 bases, with 17 bases spanning the gap. CDR3 in DNA: TGTGCCAGCAGCCCTGTCACAGGGCCAGGGACCCAGTACTTC. Translated: CASSPVTGPGTQYF.

The rearrangement joins TRBV29-1 to TRBJ2-1, with 8 bases lining up with TRBD2. The germline CDR1 and CDR2 sequences are SQVTM and ANQGSEA. This CDR3 comprises 17 residues. J gave up 2 bases and V 0 bases, and 9 bases lay outside the gene matches. CDR3 protein: CSVEDLEDGGAYNEQFF. Here the CDR3 DNA reads TGCAGCGTTGAAGATCTGGAGGACGGGGGGGCCTACAATGAGCAGTTCTTC.

The genes are TRBV3-1 and TRBJ2-2, with 9 positions matching TRBD1. Germline V CDR1 and CDR2: LGHDT, YNNKEL (reference sequence). This CDR3 has 16 amino acids. After removal of 4 bases from V and 0 bases from J, the junction contained 3 bases not matched to a gene. CDR3: CASSRRQGANTGELFF. CDR3 DNA sequence: TGTGCCAGCAGCCGACGACAGGGGGCGAACACCGGGGAGCTGTTTTTT.

V is TRBV5-6 and J is TRBJ2-7, with D possibly being TRBD1 (5 bases). Trimming took 3 bases from V and 4 from J, leaving 8 bases between them. The CDR3 extends over 12 amino acids. The germline V gene encodes CDR1 SGHDT and CDR2 YYEEEE. The CDR3 bases are TGTGCCAGCAGCTCGCAGGGATACGAGCAGTACTTC. Encoded protein: CASSSQGYEQYF. The full variable domain, its missing parts supplied by reference TRBV5-6 and TRBJ2-7, is DAGVTQSPTHLIKTRGQQVTLRCSPKSGHDTVSWYQQALGQGPQFIFQYYEEEERQRGNFPDRFSGHQFPNYSSELNVNALLLGDSALYLCASSSQGYEQYFGPGTRLTVT.

The chain has TRBV28 and TRBJ2-3; 7 bases align to TRBD1. Germline assignment: CDR1 MDHEN and CDR2 SYDVKM. The J segment lost 4 bases and the V segment lost 5 bases, leaving 6 bases of the junction unmatched. This CDR3 is built from 14 residues. CDR3 region: CASSPTGPPDTQYF. The DNA of the CDR3 is TGTGCCAGCAGTCCGACAGGGCCACCAGATACGCAGTATTTT.

The chain couples TRBV27 to TRBJ1-5, with D perhaps matching TRBD1 (5 bases). Germline V CDR1 and CDR2: MNHEY, SMNVEV (reference sequence). The CDR3 extends over 15 amino acids. Trimming cost V 3 bases and J 0 bases, with 9 bases left between them. CDR3 DNA: TGTGCCAGCAGTTTCGGTGGGGGTAGCAATCAGCCCCAGCATTTT. Translated, it gives CASSFGGGSNQPQHF.

Comment on this clonotype: Because the CDR3 is missing its conserved closing phenylalanine or tryptophan, this is likely a read error. This sequence joins TRBV12-3 or TRBV12-4 and TRBJ1-1; tentatively, D is TRBD1 (6 bases). The CDR3 contains 12 residues. Trimming took 4 bases from V and 7 from J, leaving 10 bases between them. Written as DNA, the CDR3 is TGTGCCAGCAGTTCCGGACAGATTGAAGCTTTCCTT. Protein sequence: CASSSGQIEAFL.

CDR3 nucleotide sequence: TGCAGCGTTCCAGCCGGGACAGGGGGCCCAGGAATTTACAATGAGCAGTTCTTC. Translating gives CSVPAGTGGPGIYNEQFF. The rearrangement joins TRBV29-1 to TRBJ2-1, with TRBD1 matching 12 bases. Looked up from germline, CDR1 is SQVTM and CDR2 is ANQGSEA. Trimming took 5 bases from V and 4 from J; bases not matched to a gene: 15. The CDR3 consists of 18 residues.

V gene TRBV15 combines with J gene TRBJ1-1; D gene uncertain. The ends were cut back, 0 bases at V and 0 bases at J, with 11 bases in the middle. CDR1 and CDR2 (germline): LNHNV, YYDKDF (reference sequence). The CDR3 spans 16 residues. This chain's CDR3 is CATSREGFRMNTEAFF. In nucleotides, the CDR3 is TGTGCCACCAGCAGAGAGGGTTTCCGTATGAACACTGAAGCTTTCTTT. The full variable domain, its missing parts supplied by reference TRBV15 and TRBJ1-1, is DAMVIQNPRYQVTQFGKPVTLSCSQTLNHNVMYWYQQKSSQAPKLLFHYYDKDFNNEADTPDNFQSRRPNTSFCFLDIRSPGLGDTAMYLCATSREGFRMNTEAFFGQGTRLTVV.

The chain carries TRBV10-3 and TRBJ2-5, with 7 bases matching TRBD2. This CDR3 is 14 amino acids long. The V and J ends lost 5 bases and 3 bases, in that order; junction bases with no gene match: 6. The germline gives CDR1 ENHRY, CDR2 SYGVKD. Here the CDR3 DNA reads TGTGCCATCAGTCCCGGGAGGACGGAAGAGACCCAGTACTTC. Residues: CAISPGRTEETQYF.

The chain combines TRBV19 with TRBJ1-5, with a possible D match to TRBD1 (5 bases). V was clipped by 3 bases and J by 0 bases, with 18 bases between them. Germline V lookup: CDR1 LNHDA, CDR2 SQIVND (reference sequence). The CDR3 is 18 residues long. The CDR3 coding sequence is TGTGCCAGTAGTATGCGTTGGGGTTTGGGGGATAGCAATCAGCCCCAGCATTTT. Amino acids: CASSMRWGLGDSNQPQHF.

The chain joins TRBV6-1 to TRBJ2-1; D call uncertain. Germline V gene data show CDR1 as MNHNS and CDR2 as SASEGT. Trimming removed 2 bases at V and 2 bases at J, with 10 bases between. The CDR3 runs 15 residues. The CDR3 DNA reads as TGTGCCAGCAGTGAATCCACGTTTCCCTACAATGAGCAGTTCTTC. This sequence encodes CASSESTFPYNEQFF.

The chain couples TRBV6-2 or TRBV6-3 to TRBJ2-7; D gene uncertain. The V end lost 6 bases, the J end lost 2 bases, and 8 bases lay between the germline ends. This CDR3 comprises 12 residues. Germline CDR1 MNHEY, CDR2 SVGEGT. The CDR3 sequence is CASRVGAYEQYF. Written as DNA, the CDR3 is TGTGCCAGCAGGGTCGGAGCCTACGAGCAGTACTTC.

The chain joins TRBV23-1 to TRBJ2-5; 13 nucleotides line up with TRBD2. TRBV23-1 is reported as an ORF; its role is uncertain. The CDR3 sequence is 16 residues long. With 11 bases clipped from V and 0 bases from J, the junction kept 9 bases outside the gene matches. CDR3 protein: CAHGTSGETYQETQYF. CDR3 coding DNA: TGCGCCCACGGGACTAGCGGGGAAACTTACCAAGAGACCCAGTACTTC.

This clonotype was seen only a few times. The chain couples TRBV24-1 to TRBJ2-7; no reliable D call. The CDR3 runs 13 residues. Germline lookup yields CDR1 KGHDR and CDR2 SFDVKD. The V and J ends lost 4 bases and 6 bases respectively, with 12 bases between them. CDR3 region: CATSDIDNREQYF. As DNA, the CDR3 is TGTGCCACCAGTGACATAGACAACCGCGAGCAGTACTTC.

The V gene is TRBV10-3, the J gene TRBJ1-3, with D maybe TRBD1 (5 bases). This CDR3 is built from 17 residues. Germline values: CDR1 ENHRY, CDR2 SYGVKD. Trimming pared 4 bases from V and 4 bases from J, leaving 20 bases between. The CDR3: CAISVTVPNDSGNTIYF. CDR3 nucleotides: TGTGCCATCAGTGTGACAGTCCCCAATGATTCCGGAAACACCATATATTTT.